These T cell receptor beta chains were read from a single sample in a study of cytomegalovirus exposure and HLA in healthy donors. Here immunoSEQ multiplex PCR was the method, and the copy in TCRdb shows in-frame clones only, minus some. This sample has around 200,000 clones, with roughly 80% found just once. Sequencing was performed on PBMCs. All receptors come from a man aged 45-65 years in good health and CMV-seronegative. Both conserved end residues are part of each CDR3. The D gene is left open where the match is weak. Clone size is shown for a subset of rows, as once, few, many or a class of expanded clone.

size,J,D,V,CDR3,DNA
-,TRBJ1-2,-,TRBV14,CASSQYTGSNYGYTF,TGTGCCAGCAGCCAGTACACAGGTTCTAACTATGGCTACACCTTC
-,TRBJ2-2,-,TRBV7-9,CSSSLEQPTGELFF,TGTTCCAGCAGCTTAGAACAACCTACCGGGGAGCTGTTTTTT
-,TRBJ1-5,-,TRBV19,CASRQGVQPQHF,TGTGCCAGTAGACAGGGAGTCCAGCCCCAGCATTTT
-,TRBJ2-5,-,TRBV5-1,CASSLHRGGETQYF,TGCGCCAGCAGCTTGCACAGGGGAGGAGAGACCCAGTACTTC
few,TRBJ2-7,-,TRBV6-6,CASSHVVSEQYF,TGTGCCAGCAGTCACGTAGTTAGCGAGCAGTACTTC
-,TRBJ2-2,TRBD2,TRBV19,CASSMSGGMVTGELFF,TGTGCCAGTAGTATGTCCGGGGGGATGGTCACCGGGGAGCTGTTTTTT
-,TRBJ2-1,-,TRBV6-5,CATTSGVEQFF,TGTGCCACCACTAGTGGGGTTGAGCAGTTCTTC
-,TRBJ1-6,TRBD1,TRBV5-4,CASSLLRDRTYNSPLHF,TGTGCCAGCAGTCTTCTCCGGGACAGGACGTATAATTCACCCCTCCACTTT
-,TRBJ2-6,-,TRBV25-1,CASSDPGLAGANVLTF,TGTGCCAGCAGTGACCCAGGGTTAGCTGGGGCCAACGTCCTGACTTTC
-,TRBJ1-5,-,TRBV29-1,CSVQEFSNQPQHF,TGCAGCGTCCAGGAATTTAGCAATCAGCCCCAGCATTTT
few,TRBJ1-1,-,TRBV6-5,CASRAGGGTEAFF,TGTGCCAGCAGGGCGGGGGGAGGAACTGAAGCTTTCTTT
-,TRBJ1-2,TRBD1,TRBV7-8,CASSSRTGAYGYTF,TGTGCCAGCAGCTCCAGGACAGGGGCCTATGGCTACACCTTC
-,TRBJ2-1,TRBD2,TRBV7-9,CSSSRLAGGLNEQFF,TGTTCCAGCAGTCGTCTAGCGGGAGGGCTCAATGAGCAGTTCTTC
-,TRBJ1-5,-,TRBV5-1,CASSFRGESNQPQHF,TGCGCCAGCAGCTTCCGGGGGGAGAGCAATCAGCCCCAGCATTTT
few,TRBJ1-5,-,TRBV5-6,CASSSGLREGNQPQHF,TGTGCCAGCAGCTCGGGGCTGAGGGAGGGCAATCAGCCCCAGCATTTT
-,TRBJ1-2,-,TRBV14,CASSQVTPGVGYTF,TGTGCCAGCAGCCAAGTTACCCCAGGGGTAGGCTACACCTTC
-,TRBJ1-5,TRBD1,TRBV6-4,CASRADREGQPQHF,TGTGCCAGCAGGGCGGACAGGGAGGGTCAGCCCCAGCATTTT
-,TRBJ2-7,TRBD1,TRBV19,CASSGRDRPYEQYF,TGCGCCAGTAGTGGCCGGGACAGACCCTACGAGCAGTACTTC
-,TRBJ2-4,TRBD2,TRBV9,CASSVGTSGVKDIQYF,TGTGCCAGCAGCGTCGGTACTAGCGGGGTGAAGGACATTCAGTACTTC
few,TRBJ2-7,TRBD1,TRBV19,CASSISTGGLYEQYF,TGTGCCAGTAGTATTTCGACAGGGGGACTCTACGAGCAGTACTTC
-,TRBJ2-5,TRBD2,TRBV4-1,CASSDPGLPKEETQYF,TGCGCCAGCAGCGACCCGGGACTACCTAAGGAAGAGACCCAGTACTTC
-,TRBJ1-2,TRBD1,TRBV7-2,CASSPGQGGYGYTF,TGTGCCAGCAGCCCTGGACAGGGTGGCTATGGCTACACCTTC
-,TRBJ1-6,TRBD1,TRBV5-1,CASSAGDRSNSPLHF,TGCGCCAGCAGCGCCGGGGACAGGAGTAATTCACCCCTCCACTTT